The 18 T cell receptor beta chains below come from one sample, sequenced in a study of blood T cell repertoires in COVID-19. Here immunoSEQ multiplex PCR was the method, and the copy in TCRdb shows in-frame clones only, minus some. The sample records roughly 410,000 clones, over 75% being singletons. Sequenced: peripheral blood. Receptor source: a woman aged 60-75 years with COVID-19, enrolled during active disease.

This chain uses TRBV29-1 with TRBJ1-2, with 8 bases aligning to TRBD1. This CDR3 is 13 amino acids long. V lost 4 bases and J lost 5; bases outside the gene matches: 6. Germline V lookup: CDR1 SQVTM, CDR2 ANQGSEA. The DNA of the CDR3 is TGCAGCGTTGCTGTGACAGGGGAATATGGCTACACCTTC. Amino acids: CSVAVTGEYGYTF.

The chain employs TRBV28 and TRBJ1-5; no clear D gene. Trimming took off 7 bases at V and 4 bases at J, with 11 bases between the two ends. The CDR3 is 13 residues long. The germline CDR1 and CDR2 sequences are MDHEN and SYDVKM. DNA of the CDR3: TGTGCCAGCAACGGCCAGGCGAATCAGCCCCAGCATTTT. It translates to CASNGQANQPQHF. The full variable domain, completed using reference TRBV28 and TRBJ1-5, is DVKVTQSSRYLVKRTGEKVFLECVQDMDHENMFWYRQDPGLGLRLIYFSYDVKMKEKGDIPEGYSVSREKKERFSLILESASTNQTSMYLCASNGQANQPQHFGDGTRLSIL.

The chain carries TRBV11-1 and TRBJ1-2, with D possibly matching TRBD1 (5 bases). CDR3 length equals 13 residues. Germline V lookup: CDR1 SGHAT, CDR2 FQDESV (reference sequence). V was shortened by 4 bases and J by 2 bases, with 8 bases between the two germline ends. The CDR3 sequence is CASSWAGNYGYTF. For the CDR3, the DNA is TGTGCCAGCAGCTGGGCAGGGAACTATGGCTACACCTTC.

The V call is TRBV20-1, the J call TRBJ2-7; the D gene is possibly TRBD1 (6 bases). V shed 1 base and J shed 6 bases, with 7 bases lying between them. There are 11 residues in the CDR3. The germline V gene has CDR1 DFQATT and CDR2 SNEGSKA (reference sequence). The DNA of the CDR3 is TGCAGTGCTAGAGGGGGGCGCGAGCAGTACTTC. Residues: CSARGGREQYF.

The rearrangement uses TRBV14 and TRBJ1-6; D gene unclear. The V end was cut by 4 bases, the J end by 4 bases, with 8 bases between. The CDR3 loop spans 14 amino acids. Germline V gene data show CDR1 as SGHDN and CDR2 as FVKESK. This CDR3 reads CASSRREYNSPLHF. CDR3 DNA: TGTGCCAGCAGCCGCCGGGAGTATAATTCACCCCTCCACTTT.

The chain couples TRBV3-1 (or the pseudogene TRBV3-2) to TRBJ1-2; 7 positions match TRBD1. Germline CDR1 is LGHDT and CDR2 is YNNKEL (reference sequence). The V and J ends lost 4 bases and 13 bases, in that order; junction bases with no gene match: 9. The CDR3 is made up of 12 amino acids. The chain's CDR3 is CASSLPTGIGTF. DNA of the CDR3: TGTGCCAGCAGCCTCCCGACAGGGATAGGCACCTTC.

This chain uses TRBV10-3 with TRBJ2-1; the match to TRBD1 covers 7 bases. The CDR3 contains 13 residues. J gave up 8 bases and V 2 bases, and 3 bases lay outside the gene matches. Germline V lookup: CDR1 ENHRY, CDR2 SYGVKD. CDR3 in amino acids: CAISETGVDEQFF. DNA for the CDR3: TGTGCCATCAGTGAGACAGGGGTCGATGAGCAGTTCTTC.

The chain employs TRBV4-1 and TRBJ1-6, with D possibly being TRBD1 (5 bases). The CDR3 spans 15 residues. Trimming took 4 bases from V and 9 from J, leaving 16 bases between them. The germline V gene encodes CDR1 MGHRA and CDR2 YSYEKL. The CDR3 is CASSLTPSRGSPLHF. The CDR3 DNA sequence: TGCGCCAGCAGCCTTACCCCCAGTAGGGGTTCACCCCTCCACTTT.

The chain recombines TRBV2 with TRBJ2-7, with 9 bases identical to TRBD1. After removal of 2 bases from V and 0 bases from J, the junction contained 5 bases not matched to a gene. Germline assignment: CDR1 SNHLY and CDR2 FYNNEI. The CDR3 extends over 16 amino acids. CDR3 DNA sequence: TGTGCCAGCAGTGAATTGGGACAGGGAGGCTCCTACGAGCAGTACTTC. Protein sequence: CASSELGQGGSYEQYF. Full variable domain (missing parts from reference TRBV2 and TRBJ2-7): EPEVTQTPSHQVTQMGQEVILRCVPISNHLYFYWYRQILGQKVEFLVSFYNNEISEKSEIFDDQFSVERPDGSNFTLKIRSTKLEDSAMYFCASSELGQGGSYEQYFGPGTRLTVT.

CDR3: CSASRGIGDNEQFF. The CDR3 DNA sequence: TGCAGTGCTAGTCGAGGGATCGGGGACAATGAGCAGTTCTTC. This sequence joins TRBV20-1 and TRBJ2-1, with D perhaps TRBD2 (5 bases). V was cut by 3 bases and J by 5 bases, with 14 bases left in between. The CDR3 is 14 residues long. Germline loops: CDR1 DFQATT, CDR2 SNEGSKA (reference sequence).

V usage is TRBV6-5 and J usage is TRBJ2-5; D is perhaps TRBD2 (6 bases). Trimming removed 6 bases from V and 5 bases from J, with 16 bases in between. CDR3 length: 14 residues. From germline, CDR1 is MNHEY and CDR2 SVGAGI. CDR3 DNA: TGTGCCAGCAGGGGGCGGGTTGGAGGGGAGACCCAGTACTTC. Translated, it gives CASRGRVGGETQYF.

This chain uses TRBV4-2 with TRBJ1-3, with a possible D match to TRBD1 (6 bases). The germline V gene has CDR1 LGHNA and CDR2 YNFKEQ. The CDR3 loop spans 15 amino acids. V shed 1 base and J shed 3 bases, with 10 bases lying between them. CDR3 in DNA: TGTGCCAGCAGCCAAGCAGGGGCGAGTGGAAACACCATATATTTT. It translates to CASSQAGASGNTIYF.

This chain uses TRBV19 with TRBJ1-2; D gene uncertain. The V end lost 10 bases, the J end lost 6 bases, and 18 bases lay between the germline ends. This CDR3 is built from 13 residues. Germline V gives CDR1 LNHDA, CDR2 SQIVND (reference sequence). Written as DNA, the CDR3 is TGTGCCACCTCGGAGGGAACTCGGGATGGCTACACCTTC. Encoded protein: CATSEGTRDGYTF. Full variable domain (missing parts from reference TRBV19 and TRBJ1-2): DGGITQSPKYLFRKEGQNVTLSCEQNLNHDAMYWYRQDPGQGLRLIYYSQIVNDFQKGDIAEGYSVSREKKESFPLTVTSAQKNPTAFYLCATSEGTRDGYTFGSGTRLTVV.

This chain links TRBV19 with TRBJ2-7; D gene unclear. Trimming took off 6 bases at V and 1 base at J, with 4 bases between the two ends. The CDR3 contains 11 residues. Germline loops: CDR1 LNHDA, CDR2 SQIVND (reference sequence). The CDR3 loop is CASRQSYEQYF. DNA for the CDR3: TGTGCCAGTAGACAGTCCTACGAGCAGTACTTC.

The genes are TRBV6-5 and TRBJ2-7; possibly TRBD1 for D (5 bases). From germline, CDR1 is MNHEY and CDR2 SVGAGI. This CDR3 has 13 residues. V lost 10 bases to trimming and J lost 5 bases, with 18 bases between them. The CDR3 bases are TGTGCCACACAGGACCAGGGTCTGAACGAGCAGTACTTC. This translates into CATQDQGLNEQYF.

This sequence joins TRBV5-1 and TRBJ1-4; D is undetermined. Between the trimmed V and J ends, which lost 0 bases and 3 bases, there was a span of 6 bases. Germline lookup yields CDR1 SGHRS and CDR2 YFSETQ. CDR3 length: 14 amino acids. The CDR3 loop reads CASSLGHPNEKLFF. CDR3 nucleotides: TGCGCCAGCAGCTTGGGACACCCTAATGAAAAACTGTTTTTT. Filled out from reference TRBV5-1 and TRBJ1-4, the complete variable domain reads KAGVTQTPRYLIKTRGQQVTLSCSPISGHRSVSWYQQTPGQGLQFLFEYFSETQRNKGNFPGRFSGRQFSNSRSEMNVSTLELGDSALYLCASSLGHPNEKLFFGSGTQLSVL.

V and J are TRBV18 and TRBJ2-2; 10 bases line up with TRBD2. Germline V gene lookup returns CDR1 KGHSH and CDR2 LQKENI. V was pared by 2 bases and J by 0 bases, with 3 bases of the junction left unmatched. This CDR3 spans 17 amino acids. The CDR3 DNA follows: TGTGCCAGCTCACCAGCCGGGACTAGCGCGAACACCGGGGAGCTGTTTTTT. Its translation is CASSPAGTSANTGELFF.

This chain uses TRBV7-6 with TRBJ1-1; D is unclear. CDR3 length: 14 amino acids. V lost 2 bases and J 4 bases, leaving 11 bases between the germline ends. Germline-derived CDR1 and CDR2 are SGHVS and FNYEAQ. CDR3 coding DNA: TGTGCCAGCAGCTTAACGCAGAGCGGCACTGAAGCTTTCTTT. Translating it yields CASSLTQSGTEAFF.